A selection of T cell receptor beta chains follows, all from one sample in a study of blood T cell repertoires in COVID-19. The assay was immunoSEQ multiplex PCR, and TCRdb's table has in-frame clones only and misses some. This table holds about 37,000 clones, 81% found once. Material for sequencing was peripheral blood. The receptor source for this set is a man in his 70s with COVID-19, enrolled during active disease. Each CDR3 is given with its conserved first and last residue. A D gene is named only where the DNA matches it firmly. A clone size is listed for some rows: how often the clone was seen (once, few, many), or a class if it is expanded.

J gene: TRBJ1-5
D gene: NA
V gene: TRBV27
clone size: medium-sized
CDR3 protein: CASSLRGFGPQHF
CDR3 DNA: TGTGCCAGCAGTTTACGGGGGTTTGGGCCCCAGCATTTT

J gene: TRBJ2-3
D gene: TRBD2
V gene: TRBV7-9
clone size: NA
CDR3 protein: CASSPGLAASTDTQYF
CDR3 DNA: TGTGCCAGCAGCCCTGGACTAGCGGCTAGCACAGATACGCAGTATTTT

J gene: TRBJ1-5
D gene: NA
V gene: TRBV2
clone size: few
CDR3 protein: CASISDIYSNQPQHF
CDR3 DNA: TGTGCCAGCATCAGTGACATATATAGCAATCAGCCCCAGCATTTT

J gene: TRBJ2-1
D gene: TRBD2
V gene: TRBV3-1/TRBV3-2
clone size: NA
CDR3 protein: CASSQILPSGRNEQFF
CDR3 DNA: TGTGCCAGCAGCCAAATTCTCCCTAGCGGGAGGAATGAGCAGTTCTTC

J gene: TRBJ1-5
D gene: TRBD1
V gene: TRBV7-2
clone size: few
CDR3 protein: CASSRTGLNQPQHF
CDR3 DNA: TGTGCCAGCAGTCGGACAGGGCTAAATCAGCCCCAGCATTTT

J gene: TRBJ2-5
D gene: TRBD2
V gene: TRBV7-8
clone size: NA
CDR3 protein: CASSPGGLLAGIQETQYF
CDR3 DNA: TGTGCCAGCAGCCCGGGGGGATTACTAGCGGGAATCCAAGAGACCCAGTACTTC

J gene: TRBJ1-5
D gene: TRBD1
V gene: TRBV5-6
clone size: NA
CDR3 protein: CASSTGQANSNQPQHF
CDR3 DNA: TGTGCCAGCAGCACGGGACAGGCCAATAGCAATCAGCCCCAGCATTTT

J gene: TRBJ1-1
D gene: NA
V gene: TRBV7-8
clone size: NA
CDR3 protein: CASSFAGARNTEAFF
CDR3 DNA: TGTGCCAGCAGCTTTGCTGGGGCTCGGAACACTGAAGCTTTCTTT

J gene: TRBJ2-2
D gene: TRBD2
V gene: TRBV10-3
clone size: NA
CDR3 protein: CAIRDSGNAGELFF
CDR3 DNA: TGTGCCATCAGAGATAGCGGGAATGCCGGGGAGCTGTTTTTT

J gene: TRBJ2-1
D gene: TRBD1
V gene: TRBV11-3
clone size: NA
CDR3 protein: CASSSGDRVPYNEQFF
CDR3 DNA: TGTGCCAGCAGCTCGGGGGACAGGGTACCCTACAATGAGCAGTTCTTC

J gene: TRBJ2-7
D gene: NA
V gene: TRBV23-1
clone size: NA
CDR3 protein: CASSQSQGPEQYF
CDR3 DNA: TGCGCCAGCAGTCAGTCACAGGGACCCGAGCAGTACTTC

J gene: TRBJ2-3
D gene: TRBD2
V gene: TRBV4-1
clone size: NA
CDR3 protein: CASRRLAGVDTQYF
CDR3 DNA: TGCGCCAGCAGGAGACTAGCGGGTGTGGATACGCAGTATTTT

J gene: TRBJ1-5
D gene: NA
V gene: TRBV27
clone size: NA
CDR3 protein: CASSLQGWSQPQHF
CDR3 DNA: TGTGCCAGCAGCCTACAGGGTTGGAGTCAGCCCCAGCATTTT

J gene: TRBJ2-1
D gene: TRBD1
V gene: TRBV6-5
clone size: once
CDR3 protein: CASRSDRGHNEQFF
CDR3 DNA: TGTGCCAGCAGAAGTGACAGGGGGCACAATGAGCAGTTCTTC

J gene: TRBJ2-6
D gene: NA
V gene: TRBV6-1
clone size: NA
CDR3 protein: CASRTAQDGANVLTF
CDR3 DNA: TGTGCCAGCAGGACAGCTCAAGATGGGGCCAACGTCCTGACTTTC

J gene: TRBJ1-6
D gene: TRBD1
V gene: TRBV6-2/TRBV6-3
clone size: NA
CDR3 protein: CASSYLTGENSPLHF
CDR3 DNA: TGTGCCAGCAGTTACCTCACAGGGGAAAATTCACCCCTCCACTTT

J gene: TRBJ2-7
D gene: NA
V gene: TRBV6-5
clone size: NA
CDR3 protein: CASGGPPYEQYF
CDR3 DNA: TGTGCCAGCGGAGGACCCCCCTACGAGCAGTACTTC

J gene: TRBJ1-3
D gene: NA
V gene: TRBV29-1
clone size: NA
CDR3 protein: CSAGPDGNTIYF
CDR3 DNA: TGCAGCGCTGGGCCGGATGGAAACACCATATATTTT

J gene: TRBJ1-1
D gene: NA
V gene: TRBV7-2
clone size: NA
CDR3 protein: CASSLRENRVEAFF
CDR3 DNA: TGTGCCAGCAGCTTAAGGGAGAACAGGGTTGAAGCTTTCTTT

J gene: TRBJ2-7
D gene: NA
V gene: TRBV10-3
clone size: NA
CDR3 protein: CAISDEDTYEQYF
CDR3 DNA: TGTGCCATCAGTGACGAGGATACATACGAGCAGTACTTC

J gene: TRBJ2-3
D gene: NA
V gene: TRBV29-1
clone size: NA
CDR3 protein: CSVARSADTQYF
CDR3 DNA: TGCAGCGTTGCTCGGTCGGCAGATACGCAGTATTTT

J gene: TRBJ2-3
D gene: TRBD2
V gene: TRBV4-3
clone size: NA
CDR3 protein: CASSQVAGGRGATDTQYF
CDR3 DNA: TGCGCCAGCAGCCAAGTCGCGGGCGGGAGGGGGGCGACAGATACGCAGTATTTT

J gene: TRBJ2-4
D gene: TRBD1
V gene: TRBV4-2
clone size: NA
CDR3 protein: CASSLEQTGLNIQYF
CDR3 DNA: TGTGCCAGCAGCCTCGAGCAGACAGGGTTGAACATTCAGTACTTC

J gene: TRBJ1-4
D gene: TRBD1
V gene: TRBV6-5
clone size: NA
CDR3 protein: CASRTGTTNEKLFF
CDR3 DNA: TGTGCCAGCAGGACAGGGACAACTAATGAAAAACTGTTTTTT

J gene: TRBJ1-2
D gene: NA
V gene: TRBV30
clone size: NA
CDR3 protein: CAWSVLSLSYTF
CDR3 DNA: TGTGCCTGGAGTGTTTTGAGTTTGAGCTACACCTTC

J gene: TRBJ2-5
D gene: NA
V gene: TRBV2
clone size: NA
CDR3 protein: CASSNSEQETQYF
CDR3 DNA: TGTGCCAGCAGTAATAGCGAGCAAGAGACCCAGTACTTC

J gene: TRBJ2-4
D gene: NA
V gene: TRBV3-1/TRBV3-2
clone size: few
CDR3 protein: CASSQGRPSVSQYF
CDR3 DNA: TGTGCCAGCAGCCAAGGGAGGCCCTCCGTTAGTCAGTACTTC

J gene: TRBJ2-1
D gene: NA
V gene: TRBV7-2
clone size: NA
CDR3 protein: CASTPLASNEQFF
CDR3 DNA: TGTGCCAGCACCCCCCTCGCTAGCAATGAGCAGTTCTTC

J gene: TRBJ2-2
D gene: NA
V gene: TRBV27
clone size: NA
CDR3 protein: CASSFWNTGELFF
CDR3 DNA: TGTGCCAGCAGTTTCTGGAACACCGGGGAGCTGTTTTTT

J gene: TRBJ2-3
D gene: NA
V gene: TRBV14
clone size: NA
CDR3 protein: CASSQDLGLRLTDTQYF
CDR3 DNA: TGTGCCAGCAGCCAAGATTTAGGACTCCGTCTCACAGATACGCAGTATTTT

J gene: TRBJ2-1
D gene: NA
V gene: TRBV7-3
clone size: few
CDR3 protein: CASSFSGLQSEQFF
CDR3 DNA: TGTGCCAGCAGCTTCTCCGGACTACAATCCGAGCAGTTCTTC

J gene: TRBJ1-4
D gene: NA
V gene: TRBV21-1
clone size: NA
CDR3 protein: CASSCTGGRNEKLFF
CDR3 DNA: TGTGCCAGCTCTTGTACCGGGGGGAGGAATGAAAAACTGTTTTTT

J gene: TRBJ1-2
D gene: TRBD1
V gene: TRBV10-3
clone size: NA
CDR3 protein: CAITSDRNGYTF
CDR3 DNA: TGTGCCATCACCTCGGACAGGAATGGCTACACCTTC

J gene: TRBJ1-2
D gene: TRBD1
V gene: TRBV5-1
clone size: NA
CDR3 protein: CASRSGTGYGYTF
CDR3 DNA: TGCGCCAGCAGATCCGGGACAGGCTATGGCTACACCTTC

J gene: TRBJ1-5
D gene: TRBD1
V gene: TRBV10-3
clone size: NA
CDR3 protein: CAISGGQANQPQHF
CDR3 DNA: TGTGCCATCAGTGGGGGACAGGCAAATCAGCCCCAGCATTTT

J gene: TRBJ2-1
D gene: TRBD2
V gene: TRBV28
clone size: NA
CDR3 protein: CASSRTLAGTYNEQFF
CDR3 DNA: TGTGCCAGCAGCCGCACCCTAGCGGGAACCTACAATGAGCAGTTCTTC

J gene: TRBJ2-2
D gene: TRBD1
V gene: TRBV18
clone size: NA
CDR3 protein: CASSTQGAGTGELFF
CDR3 DNA: TGTGCCAGCTCCACCCAGGGGGCAGGCACCGGGGAGCTGTTTTTT

J gene: TRBJ1-3
D gene: NA
V gene: TRBV27
clone size: NA
CDR3 protein: CASSFSQRGNTIYF
CDR3 DNA: TGTGCCAGCAGTTTCAGCCAGAGGGGAAACACCATATATTTT

J gene: TRBJ2-1
D gene: NA
V gene: TRBV5-3
clone size: NA
CDR3 protein: CARKRRTGTFYNEQFF
CDR3 DNA: TGTGCCAGAAAGCGGCGGACCGGGACTTTCTACAATGAGCAGTTCTTC

J gene: TRBJ1-5
D gene: NA
V gene: TRBV27
clone size: NA
CDR3 protein: CASSFGGGQPQHF
CDR3 DNA: TGTGCCAGCAGTTTTGGGGGAGGACAGCCCCAGCATTTT

J gene: TRBJ1-2
D gene: TRBD1
V gene: TRBV5-3
clone size: NA
CDR3 protein: CARSLLQGRYGYTF
CDR3 DNA: TGTGCCAGAAGCTTGTTACAGGGGAGATATGGCTACACCTTC

J gene: TRBJ2-1
D gene: NA
V gene: TRBV7-2
clone size: NA
CDR3 protein: CASSWGGNSYNEQFF
CDR3 DNA: TGTGCCAGCAGCTGGGGCGGGAACTCCTACAATGAGCAGTTCTTC

J gene: TRBJ1-1
D gene: NA
V gene: TRBV11-2
clone size: NA
CDR3 protein: CASSLEGGIGTEAFF
CDR3 DNA: TGTGCCAGCAGCTTAGAGGGGGGGATTGGCACTGAAGCTTTCTTT

J gene: TRBJ2-3
D gene: TRBD2
V gene: TRBV30
clone size: few
CDR3 protein: CAWSVSGRKDTQYF
CDR3 DNA: TGTGCCTGGAGTGTAAGCGGGAGGAAAGATACGCAGTATTTT

J gene: TRBJ2-5
D gene: TRBD1
V gene: TRBV6-5
clone size: NA
CDR3 protein: CASRVDRDQETQYF
CDR3 DNA: TGTGCCAGCAGGGTGGACAGGGATCAAGAGACCCAGTACTTC

J gene: TRBJ2-7
D gene: TRBD2
V gene: TRBV7-2
clone size: NA
CDR3 protein: CASRLGLAVYEQYF
CDR3 DNA: TGTGCCAGCAGACTGGGACTAGCGGTCTACGAGCAGTACTTC

J gene: TRBJ2-1
D gene: TRBD2
V gene: TRBV25-1
clone size: few
CDR3 protein: CASRLAGGYNEQFF
CDR3 DNA: TGTGCCAGCAGACTAGCGGGAGGCTACAATGAGCAGTTCTTC

J gene: TRBJ1-4
D gene: NA
V gene: TRBV19
clone size: NA
CDR3 protein: CASSIDSEKLFF
CDR3 DNA: TGTGCCAGTAGCATCGACAGTGAAAAACTGTTTTTT

J gene: TRBJ2-7
D gene: TRBD2
V gene: TRBV29-1
clone size: NA
CDR3 protein: CSVGTGTTTYEQYF
CDR3 DNA: TGCAGCGTTGGAACCGGGACTACAACCTACGAGCAGTACTTC

J gene: TRBJ1-6
D gene: NA
V gene: TRBV7-9
clone size: NA
CDR3 protein: CASSLESARGSPLHF
CDR3 DNA: TGTGCCAGCAGCTTAGAGTCGGCTCGAGGGTCACCCCTCCACTTT

J gene: TRBJ2-7
D gene: NA
V gene: TRBV5-6
clone size: NA
CDR3 protein: CASSLYSLYEQYF
CDR3 DNA: TGTGCCAGCAGCTTGTACAGCCTCTACGAGCAGTACTTC